These 18 T cell receptor beta chains came from one sample sequenced in a study of T cell responses to AZD1222 COVID-19 vaccine. The assay was immunoSEQ multiplex PCR, and TCRdb's table has in-frame clones only and misses some. The sample contains 150,000 to 200,000 clones, just over 90% of which appear only once. Material: peripheral blood, obtained 28 days after the second dose of the MenACWY control vaccine. The source of these receptors is an adult who received the MenACWY meningococcal vaccine as a control.

The count of this clone is one. This rearrangement joins TRBV19 to TRBJ1-2, with a possible D match to TRBD1 (6 bases). CDR1 is LNHDA, CDR2 SQIVND, per germline (reference sequence). Trimming stripped 6 bases from V and 5 bases from J, with 16 bases between. The CDR3 has 14 amino acids. The CDR3 coding sequence is TGTGCCAGTAGCCCAACAGGACAGCTATATGGCTACACCTTC. It specifies CASSPTGQLYGYTF. Variable domain in full (rest from reference TRBV19 and TRBJ1-2): DGGITQSPKYLFRKEGQNVTLSCEQNLNHDAMYWYRQDPGQGLRLIYYSQIVNDFQKGDIAEGYSVSREKKESFPLTVTSAQKNPTAFYLCASSPTGQLYGYTFGSGTRLTVV.

This chain joins TRBV19 and TRBJ2-7, with D maybe TRBD1 (5 bases). Trimming removed 6 bases at V and 3 bases at J, with 18 bases between. This CDR3 has 15 amino acids. Germline lookup yields CDR1 LNHDA and CDR2 SQIVND (reference sequence). DNA for the CDR3: TGTGCCAGTAGCCCAGGTCCCGGCAGGGACTACGAGCAGTACTTC. It yields the protein CASSPGPGRDYEQYF.

The chain couples TRBV2 to TRBJ1-5; 7 nucleotides agree with TRBD1. The CDR3 covers 13 residues. Germline V gives CDR1 SNHLY, CDR2 FYNNEI. With 4 bases clipped from V and 11 bases from J, the junction kept 8 bases outside the gene matches. The CDR3 sequence: CASSGTGRESQHF. The DNA for the CDR3 is TGTGCCAGCAGTGGGACAGGCCGGGAGTCCCAGCATTTT.

This chain joins TRBV5-1 and TRBJ2-5; possible D gene TRBD1, 7 bases. CDR3 length: 15 amino acids. Germline CDR1 SGHRS, CDR2 YFSETQ. Trimming stripped 2 bases from V and 7 bases from J, with 18 bases between. CDR3 sequence (DNA): TGCGCCAGCAGCTTAGGAGGGGGCGATCGGGGGACCCAGTACTTC. The encoded protein is CASSLGGGDRGTQYF.

CDR3 loop: CASSLGGSGGANVLTF. The DNA for the CDR3 is TGTGCCAGCAGCTTAGGGGGGTCAGGTGGGGCCAACGTCCTGACTTTC. The J gene is TRBJ2-6, the V gene TRBV11-3; the D call may be TRBD1 or TRBD2 (5 bases each). CDR3 size: 16 residues. The ends were cut back, 1 base at V and 3 bases at J, with 10 bases in the middle. Germline V gene sequence: CDR1 SGHNT, CDR2 YENEEA. The full variable domain, rest sourced from reference TRBV11-3 and TRBJ2-6, is EAGVVQSPRYKIIEKKQPVAFWCNPISGHNTLYWYLQNLGQGPELLIRYENEEAVDDSQLPKDRFSAERLKGVDSTLKIQPAELGDSAVYLCASSLGGSGGANVLTFGAGSRLTVL.

V gene TRBV3-1 (or the pseudogene TRBV3-2) combines with J gene TRBJ1-3, with D possibly matching TRBD1 (5 bases). Germline CDR1 and CDR2: LGHDT and YNNKEL (reference sequence). This CDR3 region has 19 residues. Trimming left V 1 base short and J 0 bases short, with 19 bases between. In DNA, the CDR3 is TGTGCCAGCAGCCAAGGGGAAGGTCGGGGACGAAGCTCTGGAAACACCATATATTTT. It is translated as CASSQGEGRGRSSGNTIYF.

The table lists this clone with a count of one. The J gene is TRBJ2-2, the V gene TRBV27, with 7 bases aligning to TRBD1. V lost 7 bases and J lost 3; bases outside the gene matches: 5. Germline V CDR1 and CDR2: MNHEY, SMNVEV (reference sequence). The CDR3 is made up of 14 amino acids. CDR3: CASTWTGYTGELFF. DNA of the CDR3: TGTGCCAGCACCTGGACAGGCTACACCGGGGAGCTGTTTTTT.

V is TRBV4-1 and J is TRBJ1-6, with no clear D. Germline lookup yields CDR1 MGHRA and CDR2 YSYEKL. Trimming removed 1 base from V and 8 bases from J, with 15 bases in between. The CDR3 is 16 residues long. The CDR3 nucleotides are TGCGCCAGCAGCCAAGTTTCGGGCCGCCCGGATTCACCCCTCCACTTT. Translated: CASSQVSGRPDSPLHF.

This chain connects TRBV2 to TRBJ1-6, with a possible D match to TRBD1 (6 bases). The CDR3 runs to 15 residues. Looked up from germline, CDR1 is SNHLY and CDR2 is FYNNEI. V dropped 6 bases and J dropped 5 bases, with 14 bases sitting between them. CDR3 DNA sequence: TGTGCCAGCAGAGACGGACAGCTCAATAATTCACCCCTCCACTTT. This codes for CASRDGQLNNSPLHF.

V and J are TRBV7-6 and TRBJ2-7; possible D gene TRBD2, 7 bases. CDR1 and CDR2 (germline): SGHVS, FNYEAQ. Trimming left V 1 base short and J 4 bases short, with 17 bases between. The CDR3 runs to 16 residues. The CDR3: CASSLEVGGAGYEQYF. In DNA, the CDR3 is TGTGCCAGCAGCTTAGAGGTGGGGGGGGCCGGGTACGAGCAGTACTTC.

The chain joins TRBV19 to TRBJ2-7, with D unclear. There are 13 residues in the CDR3. V shed 4 bases and J shed 7 bases, with 14 bases lying between them. CDR1 and CDR2 (germline): LNHDA, SQIVND (reference sequence). For the CDR3, the DNA is TGTGCCAGTAGTACCAGTTTGGGATGGGAGCAGTACTTC. Translating gives CASSTSLGWEQYF.

V usage is TRBV27 and J usage is TRBJ1-3; 7 bases match TRBD1. This CDR3 has 13 residues. Germline CDR1 is MNHEY and CDR2 is SMNVEV (reference sequence). Losses at the gene ends were 6 bases for V and 8 bases for J; bases not matched to a gene: 7. Here the CDR3 DNA reads TGTGCCAGCAGCCTGACAGGGACAGACACCATATATTTT. The encoded protein is CASSLTGTDTIYF.

The chain joins TRBV19 to TRBJ2-1; D possibly uses TRBD1 or TRBD2 (8 bases each). This CDR3 has 16 amino acids. Between the trimmed V and J ends, which lost 9 bases and 3 bases, there was a span of 21 bases. Per germline, CDR1 LNHDA and CDR2 SQIVND (reference sequence). In nucleotides, the CDR3 is TGTGCCAGCAGTCGGACAGGGCTAGCGGGCTACAATGAGCAGTTCTTC. Translated: CASSRTGLAGYNEQFF.

The gene calls are TRBV3-1 (or the pseudogene TRBV3-2) and TRBJ1-4; 7 positions agree with TRBD1. The germline V gene has CDR1 LGHDT and CDR2 YNNKEL (reference sequence). The ends lost 7 bases at V and 6 bases at J; junction bases unmatched: 17. The CDR3 runs to 17 residues. CDR3 in amino acids: CASTRRTGSLGDEKLFF. The CDR3 bases are TGTGCCAGCACCAGACGGACAGGCTCCCTCGGGGATGAAAAACTGTTTTTT.

This clone was seen only once. The chain has TRBV10-3 and TRBJ2-7; 8 bases fit TRBD1. The V and J ends lost 10 bases and 3 bases, in that order; junction bases with no gene match: 8. Germline V CDR1 and CDR2: ENHRY, SYGVKD. This CDR3 spans 13 amino acids. As DNA, the CDR3 is TGTGCCAGCGCGACAGGGGACCTCTACGAGCAGTACTTC. Translated, it gives CASATGDLYEQYF.

The rearrangement links TRBV27 to TRBJ2-5; D not certain. Germline lookup yields CDR1 MNHEY and CDR2 SMNVEV (reference sequence). V lost 5 bases, J lost 3 bases, and 16 bases lay in between. CDR3 size: 15 residues. CDR3 loop: CASSPARISKETQYF. DNA for the CDR3: TGTGCCAGCAGTCCCGCCCGGATATCTAAAGAGACCCAGTACTTC.

This clone was seen only once. J is TRBJ1-5 and V is TRBV9; no clear D gene. CDR3 length equals 14 residues. V was clipped by 4 bases and J by 6 bases, with 14 bases between them. Germline CDR1 reads SGDLS; CDR2 reads YYNGEE. CDR3 nucleotide sequence: TGTGCCAGCAGCCCCCGCCCCCTGAGTCAGCCCCAGCATTTT. It is translated as CASSPRPLSQPQHF.

The V gene is TRBV28, the J gene TRBJ1-6, with unresolved D. The V and J ends lost 7 bases and 0 bases respectively, with 16 bases between them. In germline, CDR1 is MDHEN, CDR2 SYDVKM. This CDR3 has 17 amino acids. As DNA, the CDR3 is TGTGCCAGCAACCTCGGAGGTACAAGCTCCTATAATTCACCCCTCCACTTT. This sequence encodes CASNLGGTSSYNSPLHF.